This TCR beta chain came from a study of molecular identifiers for immune sequencing clone quantification. The CDR3 is made up of 15 amino acids. Germline-derived CDR1 and CDR2 are LGHNA and YSLEER. Trimming pared 1 base from V and 10 bases from J, leaving 19 bases between. Notes on this clonotype: Its antigen is currently unknown.

TCRdb re-derived calls from the PCR reads in MiXCR, one entry per CDR3 protein. The data show around 480,000 distinct CDR3 sequences, about a fifth seen once. Study-wide results and caveats: Sizes of highly expanded clones could be underestimated through identical TCRs sharing a barcode.

The J gene is TRBJ1-1, the V gene TRBV4-3; the D gene is possibly TRBD1 (5 bases). The sequencing input was naive CD8+ T cells from blood, with Jurkat cell RNA spiked in. Subset denoted: FACS-sorted CD8+CD4-CCR7+CD45RA+ naive T cells. This receptor was taken from a human donor in good health. Some libraries in this study had Jurkat cell RNA spiked in. CDR3 in DNA: TGCGCCAGCAGCCAAGCAACCCTAGTTGAGGGGAGAGCTTTCTTT. Translated, it gives CASSQATLVEGRAFF.